This TCR beta chain appears in the sequencing data of a study of metastatic and nonmetastatic thyroid tumors. Turning to the study itself: Repertoires were compared across blood and tumor or nodule tissue from malignant and benign thyroid patients.

TCRdb used MiXCR to call clones anew from the PCR reads. The profile covers about 20,000 clones, with approximately 20% appearing a single time and 17% taken by the ten largest. There were no patients who had received any treatment before thyroid surgery. Trimming removed 3 bases at V and 7 bases at J, with 10 bases between. The germline V gene encodes CDR1 SEHNR and CDR2 FQNEAQ (reference sequence). The CDR3 covers 13 residues. This clone has a count of ten or more. V gene TRBV7-9 combines with J gene TRBJ1-3; perhaps TRBD1 as D (6 bases). Sequences were obtained from tumor tissue. This TCR was recovered from a female donor with papillary thyroid cancer or a benign thyroid nodule (not recorded which). Some clones in this sample may be carry-over from other donors' samples. The CDR3, as DNA: TGTGCCAGCAGCTTTGGTACAGGGAACACCATATATTTT. Protein: CASSFGTGNTIYF.